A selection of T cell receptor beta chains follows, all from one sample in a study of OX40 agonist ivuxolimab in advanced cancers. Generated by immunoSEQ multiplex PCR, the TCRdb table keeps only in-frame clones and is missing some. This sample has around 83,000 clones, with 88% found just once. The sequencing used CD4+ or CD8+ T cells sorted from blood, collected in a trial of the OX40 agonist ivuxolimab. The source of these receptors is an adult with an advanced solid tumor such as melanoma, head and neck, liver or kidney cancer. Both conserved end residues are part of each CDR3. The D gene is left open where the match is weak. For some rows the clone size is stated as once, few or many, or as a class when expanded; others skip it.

CDR3 DNA: TGTGCCAGCACTGGGACAGGGGGCGACGAGCAGTACTTC
CDR3 protein: CASTGTGGDEQYF
J gene: TRBJ2-7
D gene: TRBD1
clone size: NA
V gene: TRBV6-1

CDR3 DNA: TGCGCCAGCAGCTTGGCAGGACAGATGAACACCGGGGAGCTGTTTTTT
CDR3 protein: CASSLAGQMNTGELFF
J gene: TRBJ2-2
D gene: NA
clone size: NA
V gene: TRBV5-1

CDR3 DNA: TGTGCCAGCAGTGAACAGGGCCAGGGTAATCCCTACGAGCAGTACTTC
CDR3 protein: CASSEQGQGNPYEQYF
J gene: TRBJ2-7
D gene: NA
clone size: NA
V gene: TRBV6-1

CDR3 DNA: TGCGCCAGCAGCTTGGGTTTAGGGGCGCCGAACACTGAAGCTTTCTTT
CDR3 protein: CASSLGLGAPNTEAFF
J gene: TRBJ1-1
D gene: NA
clone size: NA
V gene: TRBV5-1

CDR3 DNA: TGTGCCAGCAGTTTAGGGGGGGGCGGGGCCCCCTACGAGCAGTACTTC
CDR3 protein: CASSLGGGGAPYEQYF
J gene: TRBJ2-7
D gene: NA
clone size: once
V gene: TRBV28

CDR3 DNA: TGTGCCAGCAGTTACAGTTTCAGCACAGATACGCAGTATTTT
CDR3 protein: CASSYSFSTDTQYF
J gene: TRBJ2-3
D gene: NA
clone size: NA
V gene: TRBV2

CDR3 DNA: TGTGCCAGCAGTGAATTTAGGGTAGCGGGGGGTTCCTACAATGAGCAGTTCTTC
CDR3 protein: CASSEFRVAGGSYNEQFF
J gene: TRBJ2-1
D gene: TRBD2
clone size: NA
V gene: TRBV6-1

CDR3 DNA: TGTGCCAGCATGGGTAGTGGGGGCGCGGGAGGCTACACCTTC
CDR3 protein: CASMGSGGAGGYTF
J gene: TRBJ1-2
D gene: NA
clone size: medium-sized
V gene: TRBV6-1

CDR3 DNA: TGTGCCAGCAGCCTACTAGGTCCTAGACCCGATGAGCAGTTCTTC
CDR3 protein: CASSLLGPRPDEQFF
J gene: TRBJ2-1
D gene: NA
clone size: once
V gene: TRBV5-5

CDR3 DNA: TGTGCCAGCAGCTCGGCTAGCGGGGCCGGTAATGAGCAGTTCTTC
CDR3 protein: CASSSASGAGNEQFF
J gene: TRBJ2-1
D gene: TRBD2
clone size: NA
V gene: TRBV7-3

CDR3 DNA: TGTGCCTCACGCCCCCCTAGCGGGAGAAACACAGATACGCAGTATTTT
CDR3 protein: CASRPPSGRNTDTQYF
J gene: TRBJ2-3
D gene: TRBD2
clone size: NA
V gene: TRBV7-6

CDR3 DNA: TGTGCCTGGAGAACATACTCCTACGAGCAGTACTTC
CDR3 protein: CAWRTYSYEQYF
J gene: TRBJ2-7
D gene: NA
clone size: NA
V gene: TRBV30

CDR3 DNA: TGCGCCAGCAGTGAACCCGGGACAGGGGGCGCAGATACGCAGTATTTT
CDR3 protein: CASSEPGTGGADTQYF
J gene: TRBJ2-3
D gene: TRBD1
clone size: NA
V gene: TRBV10-2

CDR3 DNA: TGTGCCAGCAGTACCAACCGGGCCGACCTAACCTACGAGCAGTACTTC
CDR3 protein: CASSTNRADLTYEQYF
J gene: TRBJ2-7
D gene: NA
clone size: NA
V gene: TRBV6-6

CDR3 DNA: TGTGCCAGCAGGTTACAGGGGGCCGGCTATGGCTACACCTTC
CDR3 protein: CASRLQGAGYGYTF
J gene: TRBJ1-2
D gene: TRBD1
clone size: once
V gene: TRBV5-5

CDR3 DNA: TGTGCCAGCGGAGGGGGAAACGAGCAGTACTTC
CDR3 protein: CASGGGNEQYF
J gene: TRBJ2-7
D gene: NA
clone size: NA
V gene: TRBV14

CDR3 DNA: TGCAGCGTTGGAGACAGGGGGCTCGGCACTGAAGCTTTCTTT
CDR3 protein: CSVGDRGLGTEAFF
J gene: TRBJ1-1
D gene: TRBD1
clone size: NA
V gene: TRBV29-1

CDR3 DNA: TGTGCCAGCAGCCCGGGCGGGTTTGCCGCCTACAATGAGCAGTTCTTC
CDR3 protein: CASSPGGFAAYNEQFF
J gene: TRBJ2-1
D gene: NA
clone size: NA
V gene: TRBV7-3

CDR3 DNA: TGTGCCAGCAGAGAGACGGAAACCGGGGAGCTGTTTTTT
CDR3 protein: CASRETETGELFF
J gene: TRBJ2-2
D gene: NA
clone size: NA
V gene: TRBV2

CDR3 DNA: TGTGCCAGCAGTTACTCCCCACTCGAGCAGTACTTC
CDR3 protein: CASSYSPLEQYF
J gene: TRBJ2-7
D gene: NA
clone size: NA
V gene: TRBV28

CDR3 DNA: TGTGCCAGCAGCCAGAATACCGGGACTAGCCCAGATACGCAGTATTTT
CDR3 protein: CASSQNTGTSPDTQYF
J gene: TRBJ2-3
D gene: TRBD2
clone size: NA
V gene: TRBV7-6

CDR3 DNA: TGTGCCAGCGGGACTAGCGGTATCAATGAGCAGTTCTTC
CDR3 protein: CASGTSGINEQFF
J gene: TRBJ2-1
D gene: TRBD2
clone size: few
V gene: TRBV2

CDR3 DNA: TGTGCCAGCAGTCGGGACGGCTTCTCTGGAAACACCATATATTTT
CDR3 protein: CASSRDGFSGNTIYF
J gene: TRBJ1-3
D gene: NA
clone size: NA
V gene: TRBV6-5

CDR3 DNA: TGTGCCAGTAGCCTCGGCTACGAGCAGTACTTC
CDR3 protein: CASSLGYEQYF
J gene: TRBJ2-7
D gene: NA
clone size: NA
V gene: TRBV19

CDR3 DNA: TGTGCCAGCAGCGCCCTGGACTCGAGCTCTGGAAACACCATATATTTT
CDR3 protein: CASSALDSSSGNTIYF
J gene: TRBJ1-3
D gene: NA
clone size: once
V gene: TRBV9

CDR3 DNA: TGTGCCAGCACCCAGGACAGGGGGGGACACACTGAAGCTTTCTTT
CDR3 protein: CASTQDRGGHTEAFF
J gene: TRBJ1-1
D gene: TRBD1
clone size: once
V gene: TRBV2

CDR3 DNA: TGTGCCAGCAGCTTAGCATTGGCCGGGGCGGGGGAAAAACTGTTTTTT
CDR3 protein: CASSLALAGAGEKLFF
J gene: TRBJ1-4
D gene: NA
clone size: NA
V gene: TRBV11-2

CDR3 DNA: TGCGCCAGCACCGTTGGAGGGGGCGGGTACTCCTACAATGAGCAGTTCTTC
CDR3 protein: CASTVGGGGYSYNEQFF
J gene: TRBJ2-1
D gene: NA
clone size: NA
V gene: TRBV5-1

CDR3 DNA: TGTGCCACCGATCGGGCTAGCGGGAGTAAGCAGTTCTTC
CDR3 protein: CATDRASGSKQFF
J gene: TRBJ2-1
D gene: TRBD2
clone size: NA
V gene: TRBV6-1

CDR3 DNA: TGTGCCAGTAGTTCTTACAGGGTTTCGTCCAAAAACATTCAGTACTTC
CDR3 protein: CASSSYRVSSKNIQYF
J gene: TRBJ2-4
D gene: NA
clone size: NA
V gene: TRBV19

CDR3 DNA: TGCGCCAGCAGCTCGGGGACTAGCTTGGGCAATGAGCAGTTCTTC
CDR3 protein: CASSSGTSLGNEQFF
J gene: TRBJ2-1
D gene: TRBD2
clone size: NA
V gene: TRBV5-1

CDR3 DNA: TGTGCCAGCAGCTTAAGAGCGGGAGCGGGAGAGACCCAGTACTTC
CDR3 protein: CASSLRAGAGETQYF
J gene: TRBJ2-5
D gene: TRBD2
clone size: once
V gene: TRBV5-4

CDR3 DNA: TGTGCCAGCAGCTTAGAAGCGGGAGGCTGGAATACGCAGTATTTT
CDR3 protein: CASSLEAGGWNTQYF
J gene: TRBJ2-3
D gene: TRBD2
clone size: NA
V gene: TRBV7-3

CDR3 DNA: TGTGCCAGCCGGACAGGGGTCTACAATGAGCAGTTCTTC
CDR3 protein: CASRTGVYNEQFF
J gene: TRBJ2-1
D gene: TRBD1
clone size: NA
V gene: TRBV6-5

CDR3 DNA: TGTGCCAGCAGGGGGACTAGCGTGAACACCGGGGAGCTGTTTTTT
CDR3 protein: CASRGTSVNTGELFF
J gene: TRBJ2-2
D gene: TRBD2
clone size: NA
V gene: TRBV2

CDR3 DNA: TGTGCCAGCAGTGGGGGTAGAGGCTACACATTAAACACTGAAGCTTTCTTT
CDR3 protein: CASSGGRGYTLNTEAFF
J gene: TRBJ1-1
D gene: NA
clone size: NA
V gene: TRBV25-1

CDR3 DNA: TGTGCCAGCAGTGTTCCGGACAGGGTCACTGAAGCTTTCTTT
CDR3 protein: CASSVPDRVTEAFF
J gene: TRBJ1-1
D gene: TRBD1
clone size: NA
V gene: TRBV6-1

CDR3 DNA: TGTGCCAGCAGCTTAGCTCCGAAAGAGACCCAGTACTTC
CDR3 protein: CASSLAPKETQYF
J gene: TRBJ2-5
D gene: NA
clone size: NA
V gene: TRBV7-9

CDR3 DNA: TGTGCCAGCAGTTTAAGCGGGGGACAGTTCTTC
CDR3 protein: CASSLSGGQFF
J gene: TRBJ2-1
D gene: TRBD2
clone size: NA
V gene: TRBV28

CDR3 DNA: TGTGCCAGCAGCCGACCTACAGGGGCACCCTTGGATGAGCAGTTCTTC
CDR3 protein: CASSRPTGAPLDEQFF
J gene: TRBJ2-1
D gene: TRBD1
clone size: NA
V gene: TRBV7-9

CDR3 DNA: TGTGCCAGCAGCTTAGGCTCGTCAGGGTCAGATACGCAGTATTTT
CDR3 protein: CASSLGSSGSDTQYF
J gene: TRBJ2-3
D gene: NA
clone size: NA
V gene: TRBV11-3

CDR3 DNA: TGTGCCAGTGGACCCCACGACAGGGGCGACTATGGCTACACCTTC
CDR3 protein: CASGPHDRGDYGYTF
J gene: TRBJ1-2
D gene: TRBD1
clone size: NA
V gene: TRBV28

CDR3 DNA: TGTGCCAGCACCGACAGAATTTCAAACTATGGCTACACCTTC
CDR3 protein: CASTDRISNYGYTF
J gene: TRBJ1-2
D gene: NA
clone size: NA
V gene: TRBV11-2

CDR3 DNA: TGTGCCAGCAGCAAACGAGCTAGCGGGAGCGGAGAGACCCAGTACTTC
CDR3 protein: CASSKRASGSGETQYF
J gene: TRBJ2-5
D gene: NA
clone size: NA
V gene: TRBV21-1

CDR3 DNA: TGTGCCAGCAGCTACGACGGGACTAGCGGTTACAATGAGCAGTTCTTC
CDR3 protein: CASSYDGTSGYNEQFF
J gene: TRBJ2-1
D gene: TRBD2
clone size: NA
V gene: TRBV6-5

CDR3 DNA: TGTGCCAGCAGGGGACAGGGTGGCTATGGCTACACCTTC
CDR3 protein: CASRGQGGYGYTF
J gene: TRBJ1-2
D gene: TRBD1
clone size: NA
V gene: TRBV2

CDR3 DNA: TGTGCCAGCAGACCGGGACAGGGAGGGTACGAGCAGTACTTC
CDR3 protein: CASRPGQGGYEQYF
J gene: TRBJ2-7
D gene: TRBD1
clone size: once
V gene: TRBV6-5

CDR3 DNA: TGTGCCAGCAGCTTCCTCCGGACTAGCGGGGTAGAGCAGTTCTTC
CDR3 protein: CASSFLRTSGVEQFF
J gene: TRBJ2-1
D gene: TRBD2
clone size: NA
V gene: TRBV11-2

CDR3 DNA: TGTGCCAGCAAGGGGGCTAGCGGAAACATTCAGTACTTC
CDR3 protein: CASKGASGNIQYF
J gene: TRBJ2-4
D gene: NA
clone size: few
V gene: TRBV2

CDR3 DNA: TGTGCCAGTAGTGACAGGGGGCCAACGGGGTATGGCTACACCTTC
CDR3 protein: CASSDRGPTGYGYTF
J gene: TRBJ1-2
D gene: TRBD1
clone size: NA
V gene: TRBV19

CDR3 DNA: TGTGCCAGCAGTTCCACGACCGGGGGCGGTAATTCACCCCTCCACTTT
CDR3 protein: CASSSTTGGGNSPLHF
J gene: TRBJ1-6
D gene: NA
clone size: NA
V gene: TRBV6-6

CDR3 DNA: TGTGCCAGTAGAGCCCCGGGACTGTCTCCTGAAGAGCAGTACTTC
CDR3 protein: CASRAPGLSPEEQYF
J gene: TRBJ2-7
D gene: NA
clone size: NA
V gene: TRBV19

CDR3 DNA: TGTGCCAGCAGCTTTGGGGACATGAACACTGAAGCTTTCTTT
CDR3 protein: CASSFGDMNTEAFF
J gene: TRBJ1-1
D gene: NA
clone size: NA
V gene: TRBV5-4

CDR3 DNA: TGTGCCAGCAGCTTAGGGACTAGCGGAGGCTACTACGAGCAGTACTTC
CDR3 protein: CASSLGTSGGYYEQYF
J gene: TRBJ2-7
D gene: TRBD2
clone size: NA
V gene: TRBV7-2

CDR3 DNA: TGTGCCAGCAGTGAAAGCGGGAGGACAGATACGCAGTATTTT
CDR3 protein: CASSESGRTDTQYF
J gene: TRBJ2-3
D gene: TRBD2
clone size: NA
V gene: TRBV2

CDR3 DNA: TGTGCCAGCTCACCTGGCGCGGAAAACACTGAAGCTTTCTTT
CDR3 protein: CASSPGAENTEAFF
J gene: TRBJ1-1
D gene: NA
clone size: NA
V gene: TRBV18

CDR3 DNA: TGTGCCAGCAGTTCCGGAACCTCCTATAATTCACCCCTCCACTTT
CDR3 protein: CASSSGTSYNSPLHF
J gene: TRBJ1-6
D gene: NA
clone size: NA
V gene: TRBV11-3